This is a list of T cell receptor beta chains from one sample in a study of OX40 agonist ivuxolimab in advanced cancers. TCRdb keeps only in-frame clones here, not all; method: immunoSEQ multiplex PCR. This table holds 65,000 to 95,000 clones, 84% found once. This specimen consisted of CD4+ or CD8+ T cells sorted from blood, obtained in a trial of the OX40 agonist ivuxolimab. The receptors stem from an adult with an advanced solid tumor such as melanoma, head and neck, liver or kidney cancer. Each CDR3 is given with its conserved first and last residue. D genes are given only for firm matches. Clone size is not always given. Where it is, it says once, few, many or a class for expanded clones.

>TRBJ2-7|NA|once|TRBV6-5
CASTRVGGFYEQYF
TGTGCCAGCACCAGAGTAGGGGGTTTCTACGAGCAGTACTTC
>TRBJ1-2|NA|NA|TRBV4-2
CASSRPQGYYGYTF
TGTGCCAGCAGCCGGCCCCAGGGGTACTATGGCTACACCTTC
>TRBJ1-1|NA|NA|TRBV6-8
CASISLTDTEAFF
TGTGCCAGCATCTCCCTAACGGACACTGAAGCTTTCTTT
>TRBJ2-7|NA|NA|TRBV27
CASSLTGPSSYEQYF
TGTGCCAGCAGTCTGACAGGCCCAAGCTCCTACGAGCAGTACTTC
>TRBJ1-4|TRBD1|NA|TRBV5-4
CASSSGQSHEKLFF
TGTGCCAGCAGCTCGGGACAGTCTCATGAAAAACTGTTTTTT
>TRBJ2-4|NA|NA|TRBV6-6
CASSYRQLKNIQYF
TGTGCCAGCAGTTATCGGCAGCTTAAGAACATTCAGTACTTC
>TRBJ1-1|NA|once|TRBV5-4
CASSWPGEGTEAFF
TGTGCCAGCAGCTGGCCGGGGGAGGGCACTGAAGCTTTCTTT
>TRBJ1-5|NA|NA|TRBV28
CASSSIKGGNQPQHF
TGTGCCAGCAGTTCTATCAAGGGAGGCAATCAGCCCCAGCATTTT
>TRBJ2-5|NA|NA|TRBV5-1
CASRPSTVGGMGTQYF
TGCGCCAGCCGACCCTCTACAGTGGGGGGTATGGGGACCCAGTACTTC
>TRBJ1-3|NA|few|TRBV7-2
CASSSTGFSGNTIYF
TGTGCCAGCAGCTCCACAGGGTTCTCTGGAAACACCATATATTTT
>TRBJ2-3|TRBD2|NA|TRBV28
CASRSRGGQGDTQYF
TGTGCCAGCAGATCGCGGGGGGGCCAAGGAGATACGCAGTATTTT
>TRBJ2-1|NA|NA|TRBV5-6
CASSTGPNSYNEQFF
TGTGCCAGCAGCACCGGACCGAACTCCTACAATGAGCAGTTCTTC
>TRBJ2-7|TRBD1|NA|TRBV28
CASSSATGGTYEQYF
TGTGCCAGCAGCTCCGCGACAGGGGGGACCTACGAGCAGTACTTC
>TRBJ2-3|TRBD2|NA|TRBV14
CASKAHAGVATDTQYF
TGTGCCAGCAAAGCCCACGCGGGAGTAGCCACAGATACGCAGTATTTT
>TRBJ2-5|NA|NA|TRBV18
CASSPGDGGHQETQYF
TGTGCCAGCTCACCTGGGGATGGCGGACACCAAGAGACCCAGTACTTC
>TRBJ2-1|TRBD2|few|TRBV7-8
CASIRPGLAGYNEQFF
TGTGCCAGCATCCGACCTGGACTAGCGGGGTACAATGAGCAGTTCTTC
>TRBJ1-1|TRBD1|NA|TRBV25-1
CASSDRQGARTEAFF
TGTGCCAGCAGTGACCGACAGGGGGCGCGAACTGAAGCTTTCTTT
>TRBJ2-1|NA|NA|TRBV30
CAWSGGNEQFF
TGTGCCTGGAGTGGGGGGAATGAGCAGTTCTTC
>TRBJ2-3|NA|few|TRBV19
CASRSSSTDTQYF
TGTGCCAGTAGGTCCTCTAGCACAGATACGCAGTATTTT
>TRBJ2-1|NA|NA|TRBV7-5
CARSLECDRGSYNEQFF
TGTGCCAGAAGCTTAGAATGTGACAGGGGCTCCTACAATGAGCAGTTCTTC
>TRBJ2-1|TRBD2|once|TRBV28
CASPPGLAGAVYNEQFF
TGTGCCTCACCCCCGGGACTAGCGGGAGCAGTCTACAATGAGCAGTTCTTC
>TRBJ2-3|TRBD2|NA|TRBV18
CASSPPSGSLSDTQYF
TGTGCCAGCTCACCACCTAGCGGGAGTCTCTCAGATACGCAGTATTTT
>TRBJ1-2|TRBD1|NA|TRBV2
CASSEGWRTGGSYGYTF
TGTGCCAGCAGTGAGGGATGGCGGACAGGGGGCTCCTATGGCTACACCTTC
>TRBJ2-2|NA|NA|TRBV19
CASSIYMVRSNTGELFF
TGTGCCAGTAGTATATACATGGTCCGGTCGAACACCGGGGAGCTGTTTTTT
>TRBJ2-7|TRBD2|few|TRBV25-1
CASSEYGGGEQYF
TGTGCCAGCAGTGAATACGGGGGAGGGGAGCAGTACTTC
>TRBJ2-7|NA|NA|TRBV5-6
CASSLRGMGHEQYF
TGTGCCAGCAGCTTGCGGGGTATGGGGCACGAGCAGTACTTC
>TRBJ1-5|TRBD1|NA|TRBV15
CATSPRDRGNQPQHF
TGTGCCACCAGCCCCCGGGACAGGGGCAATCAGCCCCAGCATTTT
>TRBJ1-1|TRBD1|NA|TRBV16
CASSRYRDRGGGTEAFF
TGTGCCAGCAGCCGCTACCGGGACAGGGGAGGAGGCACTGAAGCTTTCTTT